This entry lists 8 T cell receptor beta chains sequenced from one sample in a study of T cell responses to AZD1222 COVID-19 vaccine. This table comes from immunoSEQ multiplex PCR, and its TCRdb copy is limited to in-frame clones, with some not included. The data hold roughly 130,000 clones, with just over 85% observed a single time. The sequences come from peripheral blood, collected on day 0 of MenACWY control vaccination. These receptors were collected from an adult in good health.

This chain uses TRBV2 with TRBJ1-2; D is ambiguous. The CDR3 covers 12 residues. The ends were cut back, 2 bases at V and 4 bases at J, with 5 bases in the middle. Germline V gene sequence: CDR1 SNHLY, CDR2 FYNNEI. CDR3 sequence reads: CASSERAYGYTF. CDR3 sequence (DNA): TGTGCCAGCAGTGAAAGGGCCTATGGCTACACCTTC.

This clone was found a few times. The CDR3, as DNA: TGTGCCAGCAGCTCACCGGACACCTCCTACGAGCAGTACTTC. Its translation: CASSSPDTSYEQYF. The chain combines TRBV7-3 with TRBJ2-7; perhaps TRBD1 as D (5 bases). Deletions cut 4 bases from V and 0 bases from J, with 10 bases between. The CDR3 extends over 14 amino acids. Germline CDR1 is SGHTA and CDR2 is FQGTGA.

V is TRBV29-1 and J is TRBJ2-3; D uncertain. In germline, CDR1 is SQVTM, CDR2 ANQGSEA. Trimming took off 4 bases at V and 4 bases at J, with 12 bases between the two ends. The CDR3 covers 13 residues. The DNA of the CDR3 is TGCAGCGTTGTAGCAGGAACTGCAGATACGCAGTATTTT. Amino acids: CSVVAGTADTQYF.

The V and J genes are TRBV2 and TRBJ2-5, with 12 bases lining up with TRBD2. Germline CDR1 reads SNHLY; CDR2 reads FYNNEI. CDR3 length: 15 amino acids. The ends lost 4 bases at V and 4 bases at J; junction bases unmatched: 4. The CDR3: CASSGRLAGVETQYF. Written as DNA, the CDR3 is TGTGCCAGCAGTGGAAGACTAGCGGGAGTAGAGACCCAGTACTTC.

The V and J genes are TRBV27 and TRBJ2-7, with 13 bases matching TRBD2. There are 19 residues in the CDR3. The junction had 12 bases not matched to a gene; V was cut back by 1 base and J by 3 bases. From germline, CDR1 is MNHEY and CDR2 SMNVEV (reference sequence). The CDR3 nucleotides read TGTGCCAGCAGTTTATTTGGACTAGCGGGAGTGTCCCCATACTACGAGCAGTACTTC. Encoded protein: CASSLFGLAGVSPYYEQYF.

In DNA form, the CDR3 reads TGCGCCAGCAGCTTGGACAGCACCTACGAGCAGTACTTC. This sequence encodes CASSLDSTYEQYF. The V gene is TRBV5-1, the J gene TRBJ2-7, with D unresolved. CDR1 is SGHRS and CDR2 is YFSETQ in the germline V gene. The CDR3 totals 13 residues. Trimming left V 0 bases short and J 2 bases short, with 6 bases between.

The chain combines TRBV2 with TRBJ1-2; 10 nucleotides agree with TRBD1. Germline V gene data show CDR1 as SNHLY and CDR2 as FYNNEI. CDR3 length equals 15 residues. With V trimmed by 6 bases and J by 3 bases, 7 bases remained unmatched. The chain's CDR3 is CASRASGTGDYGYTF. CDR3 nucleotide sequence: TGTGCCAGCAGGGCCTCTGGGACAGGGGACTATGGCTACACCTTC.

This chain connects TRBV5-1 to TRBJ2-3; 8 bases match TRBD2. Germline CDR1 is SGHRS and CDR2 is YFSETQ. The CDR3 sequence is 15 residues long. Trimming at V came to 0 bases and at J to 3 bases, leaving 3 bases not matched to a gene. The CDR3 DNA sequence: TGCGCCAGCAGCTTGGCCCTAGCGGGTACAGATACGCAGTATTTT. Protein sequence: CASSLALAGTDTQYF. The full variable domain, rest sourced from reference TRBV5-1 and TRBJ2-3, is KAGVTQTPRYLIKTRGQQVTLSCSPISGHRSVSWYQQTPGQGLQFLFEYFSETQRNKGNFPGRFSGRQFSNSRSEMNVSTLELGDSALYLCASSLALAGTDTQYFGPGTRLTVL.